This T cell receptor (beta chain) was profiled in a study of blood T cell repertoires in COVID-19. As originally analysed: Reference gene primer amplification in the assay estimated nucleated cell counts. Method: immunoSEQ multiplex PCR; TCRdb's copy keeps in-frame clones and lacks some. V, J and clone size are those of that table, while D and trimming were read from the DNA. Among approximately 70,000 clones listed, around 86% were seen once. The CDR3 spans 13 residues. The germline CDR1 and CDR2 sequences are SSHAT and FNYEAQ (reference sequence). Concerning this clone itself: A read error may produce the germline difference seen at one junction end.

The chain is built from TRBV7-7 and TRBJ2-3, with D hard to call. This clonotype was sampled from an older man with active COVID-19. Sequences were obtained from peripheral blood. The CDR3 reads CASSLGPTDTQYF. The CDR3 DNA is TGTGCTAGCAGCTTAGGTCCGACAGATACGCAGTATTTT.